This TCR beta chain was documented in a study of cytomegalovirus exposure and HLA in healthy donors listed by TCRdb under 2017. With respect to the entire study: According to an earlier analysis of around 600 of the donors, roughly 180 million T cells yielded roughly 110 million unique TCR beta sequences and approximately 280 Gb of sequence data. Donor age, sex, ethnicity and CMV serostatus were compiled alongside the repertoire data. Among about 370 genotyped donors of the cohort, an average of approximately 200,000 unique TCR beta nucleotide sequences was sequenced per donor, of which about 18% were non-productive. Along with the approximately 700-subject first cohort, a separate validation cohort of over a hundred different subjects was used. A handful of DR-DQ haplotypes were treated as single units for association and clustering because of strong linkage in the cohort. To decide whether each TCR beta V gene segment behaved as functional or pseudogenic, an earlier analysis of nearly 600 of the donors relied on high-throughput TCR beta sequencing. High-throughput TCR immunosequencing, statistical association of individual TCRs with disease status, and machine learning were combined to predict cytomegalovirus infection status. The study aimed to test whether cataloging public T cell receptors could reveal signatures of past pathogen exposure. Genome-wide SNP genotypes for about 65% of the 666 donors were used in a later genetic analysis, which treated that subset as a discovery cohort. Every discovery cohort repertoire had been produced on one sequencing platform. To study patterns of TCR occurrence, a later analysis re-analyzed previously published TCR beta repertoires from under 750 donors and added high-resolution HLA genotyping. An early release covering 500 to 750 HLA-typed donors comprised 300 to 350 gigabases of sequencing data and some 79 million unique TCR sequences. Typing coverage differed by locus: A, B, C, DRB1 and DQB1 were typed in about 620-630 donors, DQA1 in approximately 520, DPA1 in 600 to 610, and DPB1 in approximately 450. The later analysis used no new phenotypic data to find candidate immune exposures, relying instead on TCR beta sequences and their occurrence across donors. The genetic ancestry cluster associated with self-reported Caucasian donors included approximately 85% of the roughly 380 genotyped donors. The study profiled the T cell repertoires of hundreds of subjects by immunosequencing and related them to cytomegalovirus serostatus. HLA typing covered class I and class II loci at four-digit resolution. Paper-wide results and their limitations: V-gene and J-gene trimming of TCR beta chains was associated with a missense DCLRE1C variant in a later genetic analysis, and the association was replicated in an independent cohort. A cluster of highly shared sequence variants was judged likely to represent a technical artifact of the sequencing pipeline. A further reported finding was that TCR beta sequences accurately predicted the HLA-A and HLA-B alleles for most subjects in the first cohort. According to a later analysis, TCR association rates differed among HLA loci, with DRB1 alleles showing the most associated TCRs and HLA-C alleles showing the fewest. Most TCR sequences were observed very rarely across donors, whereas some public TCRs were present in many individuals. A later analysis associated 17,000 or so TCR beta sequences with specific HLA alleles at a false discovery rate of 0.05. Roughly 17 rarely observed V segments, including chromosome 9 orphons, were excluded from the earlier analysis of several hundred of the donors because counts were too low. The study gave a list of 150 to 200 TCR beta chains associated with cytomegalovirus. Correlated functional status among segregating V segments might reflect linkage disequilibrium, but an unknown experimental factor could not be ruled out. When HLA alleles, especially DR and DQ, strongly co-occurred, TCR associations were difficult to assign to individual alleles. In vitro tests confirmed that a few of the cytomegalovirus-associated TCR beta chains recognize cytomegalovirus antigens. According to a later genetic analysis, donors in an Asian-associated ancestry cluster had fewer N-insertions in productive TCRs than the roughly 700-donor mean. Because the 87-base-pair reads could not distinguish some IMGT-functional V segments, including TRBV6-2 and TRBV6-3, those segments were excluded. According to the authors, the approach could potentially be generalized to other disease states and immunological phenotypes. The classifier was reported to diagnose cytomegalovirus status with high specificity and sensitivity in both the original and validation cohorts. Broadly in line with IMGT annotations, most TCR beta V segments showed up in productive rearrangements about 87% or about 30% of the time in an earlier analysis of around 600 of the donors. In a later analysis, HLA-associated TCR beta chains showed more clonal expansion and lower generation probabilities than non-associated chains that were equally common. Only TCR beta chains were sequenced in this cohort, and the absence of alpha or paired-chain data limited detectable features. Because some donors lacked HLA typing at each locus, the association tests relied only on the typed subset. CMV serostatus was the only immune exposure information available for the cohort. Sequencing depth was assumed to be roughly uniform across donors in the presence/absence analyses, though that assumption may not hold. Several of the top co-occurrence clusters appeared to be linked to parvovirus B19, influenza, CMV and Epstein-Barr virus, according to a later analysis. A later analysis found that most CMV-associated TCR beta chains appeared HLA-restricted, with HLA associations seemingly driven largely by CMV exposure.

Library construction relied on the immunoSEQ multiplex PCR assay. A mixture of 60 forward primers for TCR Vbeta segments and 13 reverse primers for TCR Jbeta segments was used in the multiplex PCR. The CDR3 region of rearranged TCR beta genes was amplified from genomic DNA by a multiplex PCR assay. The Illumina HiSeq System was used to sequence the amplified TCR beta libraries as 87-base-pair reads. From the authors' description of their analysis: A later analysis tallied about 77 million unique TCR beta chains across the 666 repertoires, and some 12 million of those chains were shared by two or more donors. Raw reads were error-corrected and collapsed into unique sequences by a nearest-neighbor algorithm in which closely related sequences were merged to remove PCR and sequencing errors. CDR3 sequences were aligned to IMGT reference sequences to assign V, D and J gene segments. For a sequence to be retained, at least a six-nucleotide match to both a V gene segment and a J gene segment was required. Rearrangements were classified as productive when the CDR3 lacked stop codons and remained in frame with V and J, and all other rearrangements were classified as non-productive. CDR3 was defined by IMGT convention, running from the second conserved V-encoded cysteine to the conserved J-encoded phenylalanine. Sequences without an unambiguous match to a single V gene segment were excluded from the earlier analysis of 587 of the donors. An earlier analysis of about 590 of the donors classified V segments as functional when productive rearrangements were above 56.7% and as segregating when the standard deviation between donors was above 5%. A statistical classification framework was developed to diagnose cytomegalovirus status using the catalog of TCR beta chain sequences. V and J gene assignment, in a later analysis, came from comparing TCR nucleotide sequences with IMGT/GENE-DB human TR gene sequences. The TCRdist pipeline was used in a later analysis to assign CDR3 sequences and most-parsimonious VDJ recombination scenarios. In a later analysis, each TCR beta chain was defined by its CDR3 amino acid sequence together with its V-gene family, and reads without a unique V-gene family were excluded. A later analysis removed 450 to 600 highly shared, low-generation-probability nucleotide sequences to deal with suspected cross-contamination and a sequencing artifact. In a later analysis, a clonal expansion index was calculated for each public chain from normalized within-repertoire ranks of inferred template counts. In a later analysis, generation probabilities were computed with a VDJ recombination model fitted to out-of-frame rearrangements, and the resulting probabilities were checked against IGoR. In a later analysis, hypergeometric tests were used to score TCR-TCR, TCR-HLA and TCR-CMV co-occurrence, with a repertoire-size bias correction applied to TCR pairs. A later analysis estimated false discovery rates by permuting HLA or CMV assignments 20 times. In a later analysis, co-occurring TCRs were grouped with DBSCAN, and TCRdist sequence similarity was added when clustering was performed within HLA-allele-positive subsets. Co-occurrence clustering excluded repertoires with fewer than 30,000 or more than 120,000 public chains, plus five with anomalous nucleotide sharing. Imported from immuneACCESS, the table was reduced by TCRdb to in-frame sequences with V and J called. These copies leave out some clones; in studies compared against another copy, an unresolved V gene accounts for under half, and the cause of the remainder is not known. V, J and clone size are those of that table, while D and trimming were read from the DNA. In all, the sample holds 140,000 to 150,000 clones, and more than 80% of those were seen once. The ten largest make up 3.5% to 5.5% of the sample.

The cohort was made up of approximately 700 healthy bone marrow donors. All cohort members were sampled while nominally healthy, although unrecorded immune exposures were likely present. The donor was CMV seropositive and was included in the group of 289 seropositive cohort members. A peripheral blood sample was provided by each donor, and peripheral blood mononuclear cells were used for TCR beta sequencing. Genomic DNA was extracted from the blood cell samples with the Qiagen DNeasy Blood Extraction Kit. Inclusive of the bounding cysteine and phenylalanine, the CDR3 is 13 residues long. Here the CDR3 DNA is all that survives: 39 bases in frame from base 1. The junction carries 11 bases between V and J, which are trimmed by 5 bases and 4 bases respectively. The germline V gene sets CDR1 to SGHTA and CDR2 to FQGTGA. This clone was observed a handful of times. Its specific antigen is unknown. No quality values exist for individual bases; no much larger clone is one base distant.

This receptor was identified in a woman between 40 and 50 years old in good health and CMV-seropositive. Sequencing was carried out using PBMCs. The V gene is TRBV7-3 and the J gene is TRBJ1-1; the D region possibly corresponds to TRBD1 (6 bases align). For the CDR3, the sequence is CASSGGIGTEAFF. In nucleotides, the sequence is TGTGCCAGCAGCGGGGGCATTGGCACTGAAGCTTTCTTT.